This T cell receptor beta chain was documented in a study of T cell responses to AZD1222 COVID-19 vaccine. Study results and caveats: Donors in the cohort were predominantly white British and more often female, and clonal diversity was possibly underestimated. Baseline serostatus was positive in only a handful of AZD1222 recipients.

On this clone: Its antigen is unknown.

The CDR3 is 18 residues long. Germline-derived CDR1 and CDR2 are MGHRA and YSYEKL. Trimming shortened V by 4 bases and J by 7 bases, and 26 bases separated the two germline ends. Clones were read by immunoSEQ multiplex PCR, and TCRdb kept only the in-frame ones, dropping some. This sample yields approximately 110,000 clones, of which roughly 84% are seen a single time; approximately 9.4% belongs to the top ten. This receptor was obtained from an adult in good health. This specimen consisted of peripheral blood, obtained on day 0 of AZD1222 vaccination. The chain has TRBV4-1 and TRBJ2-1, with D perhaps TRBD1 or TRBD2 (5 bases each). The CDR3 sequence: CASSRTPVRYQQVNEQFF. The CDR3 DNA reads TGCGCCAGCAGCCGGACTCCAGTCAGGTATCAACAGGTTAATGAGCAGTTCTTC.